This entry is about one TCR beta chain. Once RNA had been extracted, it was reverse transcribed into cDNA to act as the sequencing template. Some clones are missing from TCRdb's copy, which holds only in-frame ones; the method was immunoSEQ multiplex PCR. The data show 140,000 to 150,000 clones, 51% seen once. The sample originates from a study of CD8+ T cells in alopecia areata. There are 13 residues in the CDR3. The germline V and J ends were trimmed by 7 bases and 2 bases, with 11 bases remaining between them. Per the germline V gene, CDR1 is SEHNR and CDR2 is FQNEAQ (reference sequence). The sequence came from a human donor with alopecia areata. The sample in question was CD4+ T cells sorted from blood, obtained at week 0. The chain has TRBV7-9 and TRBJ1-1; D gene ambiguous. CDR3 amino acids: CASTVRDNTEAFF. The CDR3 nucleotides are TGTGCCAGCACCGTAAGGGATAACACTGAAGCTTTCTTT.